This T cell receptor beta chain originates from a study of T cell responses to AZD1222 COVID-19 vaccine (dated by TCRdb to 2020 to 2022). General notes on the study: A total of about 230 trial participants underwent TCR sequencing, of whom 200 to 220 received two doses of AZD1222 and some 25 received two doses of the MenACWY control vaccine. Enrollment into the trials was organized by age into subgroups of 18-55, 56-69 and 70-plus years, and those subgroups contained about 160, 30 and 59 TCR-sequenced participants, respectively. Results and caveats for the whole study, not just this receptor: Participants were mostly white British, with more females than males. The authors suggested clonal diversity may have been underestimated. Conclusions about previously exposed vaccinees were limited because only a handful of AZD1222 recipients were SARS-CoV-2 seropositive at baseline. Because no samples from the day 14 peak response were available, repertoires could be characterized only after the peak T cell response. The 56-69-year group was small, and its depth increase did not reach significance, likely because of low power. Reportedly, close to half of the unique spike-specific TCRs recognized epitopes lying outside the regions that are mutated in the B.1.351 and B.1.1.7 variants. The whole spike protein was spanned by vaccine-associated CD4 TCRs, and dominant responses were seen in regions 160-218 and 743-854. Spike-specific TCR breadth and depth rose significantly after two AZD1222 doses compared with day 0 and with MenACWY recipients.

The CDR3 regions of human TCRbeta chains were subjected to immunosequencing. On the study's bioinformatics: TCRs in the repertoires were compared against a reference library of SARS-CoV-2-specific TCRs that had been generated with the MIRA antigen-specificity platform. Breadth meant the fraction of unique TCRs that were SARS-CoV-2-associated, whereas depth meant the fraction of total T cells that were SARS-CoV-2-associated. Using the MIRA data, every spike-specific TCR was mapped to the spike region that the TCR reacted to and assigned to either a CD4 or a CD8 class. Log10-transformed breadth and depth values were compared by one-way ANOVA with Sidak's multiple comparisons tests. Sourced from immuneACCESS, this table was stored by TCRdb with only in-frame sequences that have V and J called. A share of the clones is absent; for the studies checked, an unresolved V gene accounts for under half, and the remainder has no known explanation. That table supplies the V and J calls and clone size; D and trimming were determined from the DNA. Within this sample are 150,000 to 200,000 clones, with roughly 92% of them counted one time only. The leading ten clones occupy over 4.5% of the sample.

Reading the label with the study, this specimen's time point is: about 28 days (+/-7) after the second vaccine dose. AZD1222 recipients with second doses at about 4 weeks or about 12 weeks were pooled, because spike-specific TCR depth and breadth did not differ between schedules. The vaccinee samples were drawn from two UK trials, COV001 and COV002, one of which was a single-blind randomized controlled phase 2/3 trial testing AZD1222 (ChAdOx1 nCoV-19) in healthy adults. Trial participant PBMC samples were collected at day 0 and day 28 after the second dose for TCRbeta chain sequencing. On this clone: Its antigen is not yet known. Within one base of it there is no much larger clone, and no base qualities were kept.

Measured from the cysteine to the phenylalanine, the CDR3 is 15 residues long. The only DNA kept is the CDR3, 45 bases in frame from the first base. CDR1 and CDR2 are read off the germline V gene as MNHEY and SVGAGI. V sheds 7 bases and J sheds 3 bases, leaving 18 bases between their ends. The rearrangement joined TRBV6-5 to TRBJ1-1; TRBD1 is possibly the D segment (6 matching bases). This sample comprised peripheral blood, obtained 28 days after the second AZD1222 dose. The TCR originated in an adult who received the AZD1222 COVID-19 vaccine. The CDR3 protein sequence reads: CASNLLGGVDTEAFF. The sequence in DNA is TGTGCCAGCAATCTACTCGGGGGCGTGGACACTGAAGCTTTCTTT.